This T cell receptor beta chain was sequenced in a study of yellow fever vaccine responses in identical twins. Concerning this clonotype: Its antigen remains unidentified.

TCRdb used MiXCR to reprocess the RT-PCR reads, holding one entry per CDR3 protein. The top ten hold about 1.8% of the sample, which has some 15,000 distinct CDR3 sequences, roughly 80% seen once. Germline CDR1 and CDR2: MGHRA and YSYEKL. The CDR3 is made up of 15 amino acids. Between the trimmed V and J ends, which lost 5 bases and 5 bases, there was a span of 18 bases. Findings and caveats of the study: Reports say the vaccine T cell response in twins looked partly convergent and partly personalized.

The receptor was isolated from a young woman who received the yellow fever vaccine. Sequenced material: T cells from blood (PBMCs), unsorted or a sorted subset (not recorded which), taken before or after yellow fever vaccination (not recorded which). The chain recombines TRBV4-1 with TRBJ2-5; tentatively, D is TRBD1 (5 bases). This CDR3 reads CASSMTATGAETQYF. Written as DNA, the CDR3 is TGCGCCAGCAGCATGACAGCCACCGGCGCGGAGACCCAGTACTTC.